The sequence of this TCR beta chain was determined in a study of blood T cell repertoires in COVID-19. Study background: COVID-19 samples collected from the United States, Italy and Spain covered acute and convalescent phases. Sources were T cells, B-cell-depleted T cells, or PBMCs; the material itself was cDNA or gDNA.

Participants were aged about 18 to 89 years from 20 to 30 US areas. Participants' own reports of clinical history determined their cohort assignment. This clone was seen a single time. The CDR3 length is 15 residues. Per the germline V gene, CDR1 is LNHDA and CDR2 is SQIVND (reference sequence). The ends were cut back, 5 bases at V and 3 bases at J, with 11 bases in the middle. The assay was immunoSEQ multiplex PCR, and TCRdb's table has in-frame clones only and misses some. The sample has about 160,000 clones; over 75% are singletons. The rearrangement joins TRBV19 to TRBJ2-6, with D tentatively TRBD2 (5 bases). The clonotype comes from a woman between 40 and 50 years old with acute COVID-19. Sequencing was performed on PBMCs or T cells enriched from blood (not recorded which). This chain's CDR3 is CASSVAGLGANVLTF. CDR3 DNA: TGTGCCAGTAGTGTAGCAGGACTTGGGGCCAACGTCCTGACTTTC. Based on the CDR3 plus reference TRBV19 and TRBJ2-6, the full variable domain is DGGITQSPKYLFRKEGQNVTLSCEQNLNHDAMYWYRQDPGQGLRLIYYSQIVNDFQKGDIAEGYSVSREKKESFPLTVTSAQKNPTAFYLCASSVAGLGANVLTFGAGSRLTVL.